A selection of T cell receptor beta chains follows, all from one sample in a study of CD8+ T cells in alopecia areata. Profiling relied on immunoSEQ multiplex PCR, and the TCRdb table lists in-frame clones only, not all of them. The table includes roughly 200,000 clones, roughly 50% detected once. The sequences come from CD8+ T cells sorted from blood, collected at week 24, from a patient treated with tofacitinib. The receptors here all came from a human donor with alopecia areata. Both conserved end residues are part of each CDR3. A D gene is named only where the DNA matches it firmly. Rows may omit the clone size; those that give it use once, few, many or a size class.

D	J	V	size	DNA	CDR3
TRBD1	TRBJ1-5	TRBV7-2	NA	TGTGCCAGCAGCCCACAGGGGGCTGGGGGTAATCAGCCCCAGCATTTT	CASSPQGAGGNQPQHF
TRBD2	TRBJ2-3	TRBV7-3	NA	TGTGCCAGCAGCCTGACTAGCGGGGGCCTCACAGATACGCAGTATTTT	CASSLTSGGLTDTQYF
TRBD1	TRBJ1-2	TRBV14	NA	TGTGCCAGCAGCCAAACAGGGGGCTTCTACTATGGCTACACCTTC	CASSQTGGFYYGYTF
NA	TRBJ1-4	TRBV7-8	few	TGTGCCAGCAGCTTACCAGGAGGTGCAACCAGTGAAAAACTGTTTTTT	CASSLPGGATSEKLFF
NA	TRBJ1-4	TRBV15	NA	TGTGCCACCAGCACCGCCGGTGGGAATGAAAAACTGTTTTTT	CATSTAGGNEKLFF
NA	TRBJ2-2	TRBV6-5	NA	TGTGCCAGCAGTTACTCGAGGCCAGGGGGGCCCGGGGAGCTGTTTTTT	CASSYSRPGGPGELFF
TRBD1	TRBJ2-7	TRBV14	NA	TGTGCCAGCGGGGACAGGGGGTCCTCCTACGAGCAGTACTTC	CASGDRGSSYEQYF
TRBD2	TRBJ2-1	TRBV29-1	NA	TGCAGCGTTGAAACCGGGACTAGCGGGAATGAGCAGTTCTTC	CSVETGTSGNEQFF
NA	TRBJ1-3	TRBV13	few	TGTGCCAGCAGCTCCTACGAGACTGGAAACACCATATATTTT	CASSSYETGNTIYF
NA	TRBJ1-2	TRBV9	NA	TGTGCCAGCAGGGGGACTCCTTATGGCTACACCTTC	CASRGTPYGYTF
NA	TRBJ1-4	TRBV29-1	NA	TGCAGCGTGGCCCAGGGTGAAAAACTGTTTTTT	CSVAQGEKLFF
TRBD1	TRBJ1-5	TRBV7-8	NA	TGTGCCAGCAGCTTACGGGACAGGGGAAAAAATCAGCCCCAGCATTTT	CASSLRDRGKNQPQHF
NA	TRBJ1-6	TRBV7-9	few	TGTGCCAGCAGCTCGCTCCTCGGGCGCAATTCACCCCTCCACTTT	CASSSLLGRNSPLHF
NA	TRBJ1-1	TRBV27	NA	TGTGCCAGCAGAACCATGAACACTGAAGCTTTCTTT	CASRTMNTEAFF
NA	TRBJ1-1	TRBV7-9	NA	TGTGCCAGCAGCTGGGTACAGGGTTTTGGCGCTTTCTTT	CASSWVQGFGAFF
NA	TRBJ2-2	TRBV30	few	TGTGCCTGGACGTGGGACACCGGGGAGCTGTTTTTT	CAWTWDTGELFF
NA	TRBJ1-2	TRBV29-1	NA	TGCAGCGTTGTTGACAATAACTATGGCTACACCTTC	CSVVDNNYGYTF
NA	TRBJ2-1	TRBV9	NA	TGTGCCAGCAGCGTCTCGGGGAATGAGCAGTTCTTC	CASSVSGNEQFF
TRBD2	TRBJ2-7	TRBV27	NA	TGTGCCAGCAGTTCGGAACTAGCGGGGGAGTTCTACGAGCAGTACTTC	CASSSELAGEFYEQYF
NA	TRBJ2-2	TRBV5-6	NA	TGTGCCAGCAGCTTTCCTCCCCCCGGGGACACCGGGGAGCTGTTTTTT	CASSFPPPGDTGELFF
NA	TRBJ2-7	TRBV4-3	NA	TGCGCCAGCAGCCAATTCGTCTCGACCTACGAGCAGTACTTC	CASSQFVSTYEQYF
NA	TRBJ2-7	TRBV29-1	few	TGCAGCGTCAAGGCGGACCACAACTACGAGCAGTACTTC	CSVKADHNYEQYF
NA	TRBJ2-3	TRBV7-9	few	TGTGCCAGCAGCCGCATTTCAGATACGCAGTATTTT	CASSRISDTQYF
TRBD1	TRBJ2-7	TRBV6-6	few	TGTGCCAGCGGAGGGATAGGGACAGGGGGAAACTACGAGCAGTACTTC	CASGGIGTGGNYEQYF
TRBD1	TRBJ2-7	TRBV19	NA	TGTGCCAGTAGTTTCACAGGGGGCAGTTACGAGCAGTACTTC	CASSFTGGSYEQYF
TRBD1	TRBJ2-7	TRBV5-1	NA	TGCGCCAGCAGCGCAGGGACAGGGGGGTTCTACGAGCAGTACTTC	CASSAGTGGFYEQYF
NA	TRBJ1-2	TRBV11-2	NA	TGTGCCAGCAGCTTAGGGAGGGTGGGCTACACCTTC	CASSLGRVGYTF
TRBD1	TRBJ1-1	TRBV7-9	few	TGTGCCAGCAGCGCGGACAGGGGTGAAGCTTTCTTT	CASSADRGEAFF
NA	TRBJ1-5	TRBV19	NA	TGTGCCAGTAGGGCAAGTGGGGGCCAGCCCCAGCATTTT	CASRASGGQPQHF
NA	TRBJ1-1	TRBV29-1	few	TGCAGCGTTGCCCCTTCCCGTGACAAGTACACTGAAGCTTTCTTT	CSVAPSRDKYTEAFF
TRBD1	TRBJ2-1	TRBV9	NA	TGTGCCAGCAGCTCGACTACAGGGGCCTACTACAATGAGCAGTTCTTC	CASSSTTGAYYNEQFF
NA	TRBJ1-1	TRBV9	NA	TGTGCCAGCAGCGTTGGACAGACGAACACTGAAGCTTTCTTT	CASSVGQTNTEAFF
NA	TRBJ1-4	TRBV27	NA	TGTGCCAGCAGCGACCGGGGTACTAATGAAAAACTGTTTTTT	CASSDRGTNEKLFF
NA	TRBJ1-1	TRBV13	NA	TGTGCCAGCAGCGACGGACAGACTGAAGCTTTCTTT	CASSDGQTEAFF
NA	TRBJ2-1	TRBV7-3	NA	TGTGCCAGCAGCCTTACAGGTCCCAATGAGCAGTTCTTC	CASSLTGPNEQFF
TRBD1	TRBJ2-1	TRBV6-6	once	TGTGCCAGCAGTTACTCGGCGGGACAGGGAGGGAATGAGCAGTTCTTC	CASSYSAGQGGNEQFF
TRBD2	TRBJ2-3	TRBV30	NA	TGTGCCTGGACCGCCAGCAATCTAGCGGTCCAGTATTTT	CAWTASNLAVQYF
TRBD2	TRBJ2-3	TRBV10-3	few	TGTGCCATCAGTGAATTAGGACTAGCGGGTGCAGATACGCAGTATTTT	CAISELGLAGADTQYF
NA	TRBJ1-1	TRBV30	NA	TGTGCCTGGAGTGTAGGTTCGAGCACTGAAGCTTTCTTT	CAWSVGSSTEAFF
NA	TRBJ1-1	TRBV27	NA	TGTGCCAGCTCGGGAGGAGCGAACACTGAAGCTTTCTTT	CASSGGANTEAFF
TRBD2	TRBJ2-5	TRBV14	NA	TGTGCCAGCAGCCAAGTCGCACTAGCGGAAAGGGGGACCCAGTACTTC	CASSQVALAERGTQYF
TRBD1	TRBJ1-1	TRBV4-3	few	TGCGCCAGCAGCCAAGATTCAGGGGGTATTGAAGCTTTCTTT	CASSQDSGGIEAFF
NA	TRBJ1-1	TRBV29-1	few	TGCAGCGTTATTCGTGGAGCAAGCACTGAAGCTTTCTTT	CSVIRGASTEAFF
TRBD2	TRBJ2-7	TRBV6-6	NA	TGTGCCAGCAGTTACTCTCTAGCGGGACACGAGCAGTACTTC	CASSYSLAGHEQYF
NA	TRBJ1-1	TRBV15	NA	TGTGCCACCAGCAGAGGGGTTGCTGAAGCTTTCTTT	CATSRGVAEAFF
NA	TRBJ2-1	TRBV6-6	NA	TGTGCCAGCAGTTACGTACGGGGTAATGAGCAGTTCTTC	CASSYVRGNEQFF
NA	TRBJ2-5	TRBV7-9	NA	TGTGCCAGCAGCTTAGTGGGGAGTCAAGAGACCCAGTACTTC	CASSLVGSQETQYF
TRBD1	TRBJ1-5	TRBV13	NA	TGTGCCAGCAGCCAGGGGGGACAGCCCCAGCATTTT	CASSQGGQPQHF